The 5 T cell receptor beta chains in this list originate from one sample, sequenced in a study of blood T cell repertoires in COVID-19. Generated by immunoSEQ multiplex PCR, the TCRdb table keeps only in-frame clones and is missing some. This sample yields 240,000 or so clones, of which approximately 84% are seen a single time; 1.9% belongs to the top ten. The material sequenced was peripheral blood. The receptors were sampled from a woman older than 75 with acute or convalescent COVID-19.

The chain is built from TRBV5-1 and TRBJ1-5, with TRBD1 matching over 9 bases. Looked up from germline, CDR1 is SGHRS and CDR2 is YFSETQ. The CDR3 sequence is 14 residues long. J lost 6 bases, V lost 5 bases, and 6 bases had no gene match. This chain's CDR3 is CASSSGQGGQPQHF. The CDR3 nucleotides are TGCGCCAGCAGTTCGGGACAGGGTGGTCAGCCCCAGCATTTT.

V is TRBV5-1 and J is TRBJ1-1; D remains unclear. Trimming left V 4 bases short and J 3 bases short, with 16 bases between. The CDR3 is 15 amino acids. Germline loops: CDR1 SGHRS, CDR2 YFSETQ. The CDR3 protein is CASSPESLRYTEAFF. The CDR3 nucleotides read TGCGCCAGCAGCCCGGAGTCACTACGTTACACTGAAGCTTTCTTT. The full variable domain, completed using reference TRBV5-1 and TRBJ1-1, is KAGVTQTPRYLIKTRGQQVTLSCSPISGHRSVSWYQQTPGQGLQFLFEYFSETQRNKGNFPGRFSGRQFSNSRSEMNVSTLELGDSALYLCASSPESLRYTEAFFGQGTRLTVV.

The chain has TRBV28 and TRBJ2-7, with D unclear. Germline V gene sequence: CDR1 MDHEN, CDR2 SYDVKM. CDR3 size: 13 residues. V lost 6 bases to trimming and J lost 3 bases, with 12 bases between them. The CDR3 nucleotides read TGTGCCAGCAGCTCCCGACTTGGCTACGAGCAGTACTTC. Translation gives CASSSRLGYEQYF.

J is TRBJ2-7 and V is TRBV5-6, with D perhaps TRBD2 (5 bases). This CDR3 is built from 16 residues. The V end lost 4 bases, the J end lost 5 bases, and 22 bases lay between the germline ends. Germline values: CDR1 SGHDT, CDR2 YYEEEE. The CDR3 region has the DNA TGTGCCAGCAGCCCCCCCAGCGCCAGCATAGCGAACGAGCAGTACTTC. As protein: CASSPPSASIANEQYF.

CDR3: CASSFRGRTNYGYTF. The DNA of the CDR3 is TGTGCCAGCAGTTTTCGTGGCCGTACTAACTATGGCTACACCTTC. The genes are TRBV6-5 and TRBJ1-2; D remains ambiguous. The germline CDR1 and CDR2 sequences are MNHEY and SVGAGI. The V and J ends lost 4 bases and 0 bases respectively, with 12 bases between them. The CDR3 extends over 15 amino acids.